The TCR beta chain described here comes from a study of cytomegalovirus exposure and HLA in healthy donors. Study results and caveats: Excluded: some indistinguishable V segments such as TRBV6-2 and TRBV6-3. In a later analysis, CMV-associated beta chains were mostly HLA-associated, it appeared. The majority of TCR sequences were rare, yet some public TCRs appeared in many donors.

PCR was performed using 60 Vbeta and 13 Jbeta primers. As handled by the study authors: Unique TCR beta chains totaled roughly 80 million in a later count, with some 10 million of them shared. TCRdb's copy holds only in-frame clones and misses some; the assay was immunoSEQ multiplex PCR. V, J and clone size derive from that table, while D and trimming were established from the DNA sequence. The profile shows about 130,000 clones, around 80% of them singletons. Germline CDR1 MGHRA, CDR2 YSYEKL. The V end was cut by 6 bases, the J end by 2 bases, with 14 bases between. The length of the CDR3 is 15 residues. Turning to this clone: Its cognate antigen is unknown.

The V gene is TRBV4-1, the J gene TRBJ1-5; D is perhaps TRBD1 (5 bases). The sample taken for sequencing was PBMCs. This sequence was found in a boy between 2 and 10 years old in good health and CMV-seronegative. Written as DNA, the CDR3 is TGCGCCAGCAGTGTGGTGGGGGGAGGCAATCAGCCCCAGCATTTT. This codes for CASSVVGGGNQPQHF.